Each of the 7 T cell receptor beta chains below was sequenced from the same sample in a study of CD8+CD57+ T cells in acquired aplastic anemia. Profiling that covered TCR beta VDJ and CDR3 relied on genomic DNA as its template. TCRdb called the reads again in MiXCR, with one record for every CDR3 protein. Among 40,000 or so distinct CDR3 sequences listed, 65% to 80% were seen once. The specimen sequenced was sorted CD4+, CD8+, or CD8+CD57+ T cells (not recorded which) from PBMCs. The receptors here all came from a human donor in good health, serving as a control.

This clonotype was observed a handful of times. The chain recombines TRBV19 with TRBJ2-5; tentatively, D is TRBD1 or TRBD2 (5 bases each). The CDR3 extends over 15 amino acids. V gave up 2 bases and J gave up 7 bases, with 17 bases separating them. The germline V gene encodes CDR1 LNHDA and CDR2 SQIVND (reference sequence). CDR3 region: CASSIQGEGSRTQYF. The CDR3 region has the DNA TGTGCCAGTAGTATACAGGGAGAAGGGTCGAGGACCCAGTACTTC.

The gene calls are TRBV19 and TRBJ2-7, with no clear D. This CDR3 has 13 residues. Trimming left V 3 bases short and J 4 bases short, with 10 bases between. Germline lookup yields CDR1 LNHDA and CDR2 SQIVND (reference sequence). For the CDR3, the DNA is TGTGCCAGTAGTATCGGAAGGTTTTACGAGCAGTACTTC. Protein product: CASSIGRFYEQYF. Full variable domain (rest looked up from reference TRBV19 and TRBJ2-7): DGGITQSPKYLFRKEGQNVTLSCEQNLNHDAMYWYRQDPGQGLRLIYYSQIVNDFQKGDIAEGYSVSREKKESFPLTVTSAQKNPTAFYLCASSIGRFYEQYFGPGTRLTVT.

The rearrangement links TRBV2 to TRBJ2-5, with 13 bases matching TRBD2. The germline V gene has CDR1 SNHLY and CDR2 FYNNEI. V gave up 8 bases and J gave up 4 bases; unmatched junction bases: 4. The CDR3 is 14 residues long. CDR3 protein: CASERLAGGETQYF. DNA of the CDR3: TGTGCCAGCGAAAGACTAGCGGGAGGAGAGACCCAGTACTTC.

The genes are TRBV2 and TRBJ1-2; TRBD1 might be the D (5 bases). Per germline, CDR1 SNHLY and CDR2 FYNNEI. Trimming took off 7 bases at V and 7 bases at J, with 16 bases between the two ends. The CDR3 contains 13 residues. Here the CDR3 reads CASTLRGLGGYTF. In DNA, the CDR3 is TGTGCCAGCACCCTGAGGGGCCTGGGTGGCTACACCTTC.

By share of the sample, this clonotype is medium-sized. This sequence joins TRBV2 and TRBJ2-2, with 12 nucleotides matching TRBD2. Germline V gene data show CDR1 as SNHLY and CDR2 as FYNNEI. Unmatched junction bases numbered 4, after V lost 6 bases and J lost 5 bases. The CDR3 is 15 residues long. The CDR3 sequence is CASRTLAGGTGELFF. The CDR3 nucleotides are TGTGCCAGCAGAACACTAGCGGGGGGTACCGGGGAGCTGTTTTTT.

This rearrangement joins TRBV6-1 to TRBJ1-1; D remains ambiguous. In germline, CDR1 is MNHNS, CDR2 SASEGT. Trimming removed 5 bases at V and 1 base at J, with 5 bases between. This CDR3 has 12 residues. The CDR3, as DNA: TGTGCCAGCAGTCGTCCGAACACTGAAGCTTTCTTT. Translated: CASSRPNTEAFF.

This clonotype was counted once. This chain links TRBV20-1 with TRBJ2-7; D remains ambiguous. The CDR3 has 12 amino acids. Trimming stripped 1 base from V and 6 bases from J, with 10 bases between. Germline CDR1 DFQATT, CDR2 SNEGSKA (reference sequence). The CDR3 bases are TGCAGTGCTAGAGGCACGAAGGGCGAGCAGTACTTC. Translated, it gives CSARGTKGEQYF.